This T cell receptor beta chain came from a study of OX40 agonist ivuxolimab in advanced cancers. Overall study context: Of the patients, three showed partial responses, one with hepatocellular carcinoma and two with cutaneous melanoma. Overall study findings and caveats: The study found that CD8+ T cells averaged more expanded clones than CD4+. The 0.1-3.0 mg/kg partial responders had among the lowest clonal expansion.

Assay used: immunoSEQ multiplex PCR; TCRdb lists only in-frame clones, some missing. The table lists around 70,000 clones, under 95% of them singletons. The CDR3 totals 16 residues. Germline V gene lookup returns CDR1 SGDLS and CDR2 YYNGEE. The V end was cut by 0 bases, the J end by 1 base, with 14 bases between. Points on this clone: Its antigen is not identified.

Individuals having autoimmune disease history or systemic immunosuppression were not enrolled. This receptor was obtained from an adult with an advanced solid tumor such as melanoma, head and neck, liver or kidney cancer. This rearrangement joins TRBV9 to TRBJ2-7, with D perhaps TRBD1 (6 bases). The sample here was CD4+ or CD8+ T cells sorted from blood, taken in a trial of the OX40 agonist ivuxolimab. The CDR3 here is CASSVDPTGRSYEQYF. The CDR3 bases are TGTGCCAGCAGCGTAGACCCCACAGGGAGATCCTACGAGCAGTACTTC.